What follows are 4 T cell receptor beta chains derived from one specimen sequenced in a study of regulatory T cells in long-lasting Graves disease. Libraries of TCR beta came from iRepertoire HTBI primers plus Arm-PCR of CDR3 regions. TCRdb fed the multiplex PCR reads into MiXCR, producing one record per CDR3 protein. The sample lists around 510,000 distinct CDR3 sequences, under 25% seen once, with 7% to 10% in the top ten. Time point defined: persistent/refractory GD, antithyroid drugs over 5 years with positive TRAb. RNA from PBMCs was the source of the TCR library. This sample comprised peripheral blood mononuclear cells (PBMCs), obtained when the disease was refractory, from a patient treated with antithyroid drugs. These receptors all come from a female donor with Graves disease.

This clonotype was seen a few times. V is TRBV19 and J is TRBJ1-1, with D hard to call. Germline V gene data show CDR1 as LNHDA and CDR2 as SQIVND (reference sequence). The CDR3 covers 15 residues. The V end lost 1 base, the J end lost 4 bases, and 13 bases lay between the germline ends. CDR3 in DNA: TGTGCCAGTAGTATAGCCCTGATAAGTGGCACTGAAGCTTTCTTT. Its protein product is CASSIALISGTEAFF.

This clonotype was detected many times. This chain uses TRBV5-1 with TRBJ1-4, with D possibly TRBD1 on 5 matching bases. The CDR3 is 14 residues long. CDR1 and CDR2 (germline): SGHRS, YFSETQ. With 2 bases removed from V and 8 bases from J, the gap between germline ends came to 13 bases. The CDR3 is CASSFSIGDEKLFF. CDR3 nucleotides: TGCGCCAGCAGCTTTTCTATAGGGGACGAAAAACTGTTTTTT.

This clonotype was seen at least ten times. The chain carries TRBV11-3 and TRBJ1-1; TRBD1 matches at 8 bases. The length of the CDR3 is 15 residues. With 5 bases clipped from V and 0 bases from J, the junction kept 5 bases outside the gene matches. Germline V lookup: CDR1 SGHNT, CDR2 YENEEA. This CDR3 reads CASSLRTGMNTEAFF. CDR3 nucleotides: TGTGCCAGCAGCCTTAGGACAGGGATGAACACTGAAGCTTTCTTT.

The chain couples TRBV12-3 or TRBV12-4 to TRBJ1-2, with 7 bases aligning to TRBD1. V lost 7 bases, J lost 6 bases, and 8 bases stayed unmatched. This CDR3 is built from 13 residues. The CDR3 region has the DNA TGTGCCAGCATCTCAACCGGGACAGATGGCTACACCTTC. This encodes CASISTGTDGYTF.